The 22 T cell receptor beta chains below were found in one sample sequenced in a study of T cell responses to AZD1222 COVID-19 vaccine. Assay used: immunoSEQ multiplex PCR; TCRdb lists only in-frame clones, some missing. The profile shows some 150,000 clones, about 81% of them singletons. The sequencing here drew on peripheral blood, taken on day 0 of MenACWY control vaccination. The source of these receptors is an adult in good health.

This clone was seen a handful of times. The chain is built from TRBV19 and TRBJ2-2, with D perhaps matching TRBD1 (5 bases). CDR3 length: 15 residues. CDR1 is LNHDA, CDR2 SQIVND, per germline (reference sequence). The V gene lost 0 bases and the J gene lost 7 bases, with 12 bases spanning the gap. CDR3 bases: TGTGCCAGTAGTATAGAGACAGCGATCGACGGGGAGCTGTTTTTT. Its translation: CASSIETAIDGELFF.

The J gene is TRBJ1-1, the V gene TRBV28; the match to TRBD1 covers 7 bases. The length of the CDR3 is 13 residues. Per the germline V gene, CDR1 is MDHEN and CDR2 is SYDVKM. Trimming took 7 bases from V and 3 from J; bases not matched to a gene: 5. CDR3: CASTEQGYTEAFF. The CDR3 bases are TGTGCCAGCACCGAACAGGGGTACACTGAAGCTTTCTTT.

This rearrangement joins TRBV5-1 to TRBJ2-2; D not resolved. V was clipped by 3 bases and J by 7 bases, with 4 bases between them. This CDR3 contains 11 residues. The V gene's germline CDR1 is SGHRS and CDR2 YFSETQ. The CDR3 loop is CASSSDGELFF. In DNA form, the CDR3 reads TGCGCCAGCAGCTCGGACGGGGAGCTGTTTTTT.

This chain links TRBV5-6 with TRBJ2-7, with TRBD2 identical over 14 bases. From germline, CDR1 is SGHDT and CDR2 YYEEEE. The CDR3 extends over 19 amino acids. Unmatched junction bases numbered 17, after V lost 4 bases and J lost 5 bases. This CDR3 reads CASSSSRTSGGWFTHEQYF. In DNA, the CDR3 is TGTGCCAGCAGCAGTAGTAGGACTAGCGGGGGGTGGTTTACCCACGAGCAGTACTTC.

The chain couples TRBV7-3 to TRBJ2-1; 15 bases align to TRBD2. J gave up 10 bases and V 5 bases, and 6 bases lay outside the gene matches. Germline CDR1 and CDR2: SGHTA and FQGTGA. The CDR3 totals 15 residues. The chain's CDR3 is CASSPRTSGGAEQFF. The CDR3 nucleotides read TGTGCCAGCAGCCCACGGACTAGCGGGGGGGCCGAGCAGTTCTTC.

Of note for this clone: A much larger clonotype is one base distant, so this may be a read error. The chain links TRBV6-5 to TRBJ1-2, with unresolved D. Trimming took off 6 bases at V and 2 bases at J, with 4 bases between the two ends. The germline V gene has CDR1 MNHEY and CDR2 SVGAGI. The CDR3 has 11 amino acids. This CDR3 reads CASRGNYGYTF. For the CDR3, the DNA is TGTGCCAGCAGAGGGAACTATGGCTACACCTTC.

CDR3 sequence (DNA): TGTGCCAGCAGCCGCCTCTCGATCAACACTGAAGCTTTCTTT. It is translated as CASSRLSINTEAFF. J is TRBJ1-1 and V is TRBV7-9; D remains unclear. V was clipped by 5 bases and J by 2 bases, with 12 bases between them. CDR1 is SEHNR and CDR2 is FQNEAQ in the germline V gene (reference sequence). This CDR3 spans 14 amino acids.

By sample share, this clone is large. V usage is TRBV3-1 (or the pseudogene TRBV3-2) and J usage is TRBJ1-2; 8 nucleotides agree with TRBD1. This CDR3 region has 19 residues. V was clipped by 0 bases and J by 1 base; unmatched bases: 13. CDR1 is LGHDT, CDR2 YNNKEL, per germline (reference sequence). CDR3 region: CASSQDLARGQVINYGYTF. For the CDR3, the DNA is TGTGCCAGCAGCCAAGATCTTGCGAGGGGACAGGTGATTAACTATGGCTACACCTTC.

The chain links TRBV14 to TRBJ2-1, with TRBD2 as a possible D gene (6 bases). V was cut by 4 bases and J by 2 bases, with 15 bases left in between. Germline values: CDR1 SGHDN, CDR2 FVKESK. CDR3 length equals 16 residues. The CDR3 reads CASSLPGLRAYNEQFF. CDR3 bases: TGTGCCAGCAGCCTCCCGGGACTCCGGGCCTACAATGAGCAGTTCTTC. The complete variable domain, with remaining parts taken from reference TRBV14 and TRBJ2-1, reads EAGVTQFPSHSVIEKGQTVTLRCDPISGHDNLYWYRRVMGKEIKFLLHFVKESKQDESGMPNNRFLAERTGGTYSTLKVQPAELEDSGVYFCASSLPGLRAYNEQFFGPGTRLTVL.

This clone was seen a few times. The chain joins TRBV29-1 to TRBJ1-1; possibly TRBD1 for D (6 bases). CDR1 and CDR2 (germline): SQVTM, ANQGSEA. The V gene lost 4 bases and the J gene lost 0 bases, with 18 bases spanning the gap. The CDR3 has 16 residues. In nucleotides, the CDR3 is TGCAGCGTTGGGGTACTAGGGGGAAGCATGAACACTGAAGCTTTCTTT. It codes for CSVGVLGGSMNTEAFF.

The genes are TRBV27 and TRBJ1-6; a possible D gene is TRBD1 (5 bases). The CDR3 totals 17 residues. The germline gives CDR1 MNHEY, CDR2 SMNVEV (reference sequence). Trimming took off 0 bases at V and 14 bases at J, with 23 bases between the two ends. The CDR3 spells CASSLSSSEQARGTLHF. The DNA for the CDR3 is TGTGCCAGCAGTTTATCGTCCTCGGAACAGGCCCGTGGGACCCTCCACTTT.

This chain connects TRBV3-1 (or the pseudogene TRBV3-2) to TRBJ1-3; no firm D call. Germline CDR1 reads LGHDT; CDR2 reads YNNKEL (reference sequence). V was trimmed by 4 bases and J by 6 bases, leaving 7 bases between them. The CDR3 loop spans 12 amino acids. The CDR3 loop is CASSPGSNTIYF. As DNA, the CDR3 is TGTGCCAGCAGCCCCGGGTCAAACACCATATATTTT.

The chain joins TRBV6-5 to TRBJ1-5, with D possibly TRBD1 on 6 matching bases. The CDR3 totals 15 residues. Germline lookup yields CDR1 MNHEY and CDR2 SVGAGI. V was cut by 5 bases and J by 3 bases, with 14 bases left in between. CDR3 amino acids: CASSPQGTNNQPQHF. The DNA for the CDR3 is TGTGCCAGCAGTCCGCAGGGGACTAACAATCAGCCCCAGCATTTT.

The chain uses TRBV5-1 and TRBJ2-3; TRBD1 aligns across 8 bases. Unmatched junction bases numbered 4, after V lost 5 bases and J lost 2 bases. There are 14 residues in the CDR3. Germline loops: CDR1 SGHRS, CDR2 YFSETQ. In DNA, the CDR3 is TGCGCCAGCAGGAGGGGACAGGACACAGATACGCAGTATTTT. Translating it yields CASRRGQDTDTQYF.

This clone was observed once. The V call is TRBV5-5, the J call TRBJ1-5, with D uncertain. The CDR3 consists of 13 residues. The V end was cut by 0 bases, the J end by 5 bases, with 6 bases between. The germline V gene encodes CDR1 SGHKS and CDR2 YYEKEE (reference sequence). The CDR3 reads CASSLDADQPQHF. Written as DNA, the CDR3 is TGTGCCAGCAGCTTGGACGCGGATCAGCCCCAGCATTTT.

The CDR3 nucleotides read TGTGCCACCTCAACAGGGCTATATGAAAAACTGTTTTTT. Residues: CATSTGLYEKLFF. This chain links TRBV27 with TRBJ1-4; D is possibly TRBD1 (6 bases). The CDR3 loop spans 13 amino acids. Germline assignment: CDR1 MNHEY and CDR2 SMNVEV (reference sequence). Trimming removed 10 bases at V and 6 bases at J, with 15 bases between. Full variable domain (outside the CDR3, taken from reference TRBV27 and TRBJ1-4): EAQVTQNPRYLITVTGKKLTVTCSQNMNHEYMSWYRQDPGLGLRQIYYSMNVEVTDKGDVPEGYKVSRKEKRNFPLILESPSPNQTSLYFCATSTGLYEKLFFGSGTQLSVL.

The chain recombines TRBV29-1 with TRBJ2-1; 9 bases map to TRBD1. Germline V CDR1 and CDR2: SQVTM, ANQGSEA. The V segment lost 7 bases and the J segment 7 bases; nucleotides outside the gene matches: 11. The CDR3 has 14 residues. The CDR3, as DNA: TGCAGCGACTCGACAGGGGGAGTGGGAAATGAGCAGTTCTTC. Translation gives CSDSTGGVGNEQFF.

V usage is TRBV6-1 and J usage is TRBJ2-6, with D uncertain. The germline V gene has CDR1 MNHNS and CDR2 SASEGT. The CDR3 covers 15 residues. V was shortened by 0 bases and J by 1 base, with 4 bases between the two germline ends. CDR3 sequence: CASSEAGSGANVLTF. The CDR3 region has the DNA TGTGCCAGCAGTGAAGCGGGTTCTGGGGCCAACGTCCTGACTTTC.

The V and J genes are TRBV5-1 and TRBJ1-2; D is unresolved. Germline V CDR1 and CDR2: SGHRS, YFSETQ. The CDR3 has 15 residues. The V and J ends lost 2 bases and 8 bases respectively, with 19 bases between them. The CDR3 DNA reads TGCGCCAGCAGCTTAACCGGACCGTCGTTCTTGGGCTACACCTTC. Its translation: CASSLTGPSFLGYTF.

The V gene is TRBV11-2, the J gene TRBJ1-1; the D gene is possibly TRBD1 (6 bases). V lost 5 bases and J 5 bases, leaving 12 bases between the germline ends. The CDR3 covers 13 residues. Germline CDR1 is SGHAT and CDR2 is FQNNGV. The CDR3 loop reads CASSPGQSTEAFF. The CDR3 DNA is TGTGCCAGCAGCCCTGGACAGTCTACTGAAGCTTTCTTT.

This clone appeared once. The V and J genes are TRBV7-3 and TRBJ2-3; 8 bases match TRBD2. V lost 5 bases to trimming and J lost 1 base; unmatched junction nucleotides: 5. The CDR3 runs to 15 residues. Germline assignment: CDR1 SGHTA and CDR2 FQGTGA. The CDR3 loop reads CASSDLLAGTDTQYF. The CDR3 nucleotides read TGTGCCAGCAGCGACCTACTAGCGGGCACAGATACGCAGTATTTT.

The CDR3 bases are TGTGCCAGCTCGCAGGGGACAGCCAGGAGTTCACCCCTCCACTTT. Translated: CASSQGTARSSPLHF. The V and J genes are TRBV9 and TRBJ1-6, with 7 bases fitting TRBD1. Germline CDR1 and CDR2: SGDLS and YYNGEE. The V and J ends lost 7 bases and 9 bases, in that order; junction bases with no gene match: 13. The CDR3 is 15 residues long.